This paragraph reports one T cell receptor beta chain. Germline CDR1 is LGHNA and CDR2 is YSLEER. The trim removed 0 bases at V and 11 bases at J, leaving 10 bases unmatched. This CDR3 is built from 15 residues. The data derive from a study of blood T cell repertoires in COVID-19. Clinical histories supplied by participants themselves formed the basis of cohort assignment. Data came from immunoSEQ multiplex PCR; TCRdb stores just in-frame clones and leaves some out. The sample yields approximately 350,000 clones, roughly 80% seen once. The rearrangement joins TRBV4-3 to TRBJ2-7, with TRBD2 matching over 10 bases. The sample taken for sequencing was PBMCs or T cells enriched from blood (not recorded which). The source is a woman aged 45-65 years who had recovered from COVID-19. CDR3 loop: CASSQDSLAGEGKYF. The DNA for the CDR3 is TGCGCCAGCAGCCAAGATAGCCTAGCGGGAGAGGGAAAGTACTTC.